This TCR beta chain was profiled in a study of blood T cell repertoires in COVID-19. Clones were read by immunoSEQ multiplex PCR, and TCRdb kept only the in-frame ones, dropping some. The data show over 200,000 clones, around four fifths seen once. The sequencing input was PBMCs or T cells enriched from blood (not recorded which). The sequence derives from a man aged 35 to 55 who had recovered from COVID-19.

Written as DNA, the CDR3 is TGTGCCAGCTCACTTCGGGATGGCACTGAAGCTTTCTTT. Protein product: CASSLRDGTEAFF. The chain uses TRBV18 and TRBJ1-1; D is unresolved. V lost 4 bases, J lost 4 bases, and 10 bases lay in between. Germline CDR1 is KGHSH and CDR2 is LQKENI. The CDR3 consists of 13 residues.